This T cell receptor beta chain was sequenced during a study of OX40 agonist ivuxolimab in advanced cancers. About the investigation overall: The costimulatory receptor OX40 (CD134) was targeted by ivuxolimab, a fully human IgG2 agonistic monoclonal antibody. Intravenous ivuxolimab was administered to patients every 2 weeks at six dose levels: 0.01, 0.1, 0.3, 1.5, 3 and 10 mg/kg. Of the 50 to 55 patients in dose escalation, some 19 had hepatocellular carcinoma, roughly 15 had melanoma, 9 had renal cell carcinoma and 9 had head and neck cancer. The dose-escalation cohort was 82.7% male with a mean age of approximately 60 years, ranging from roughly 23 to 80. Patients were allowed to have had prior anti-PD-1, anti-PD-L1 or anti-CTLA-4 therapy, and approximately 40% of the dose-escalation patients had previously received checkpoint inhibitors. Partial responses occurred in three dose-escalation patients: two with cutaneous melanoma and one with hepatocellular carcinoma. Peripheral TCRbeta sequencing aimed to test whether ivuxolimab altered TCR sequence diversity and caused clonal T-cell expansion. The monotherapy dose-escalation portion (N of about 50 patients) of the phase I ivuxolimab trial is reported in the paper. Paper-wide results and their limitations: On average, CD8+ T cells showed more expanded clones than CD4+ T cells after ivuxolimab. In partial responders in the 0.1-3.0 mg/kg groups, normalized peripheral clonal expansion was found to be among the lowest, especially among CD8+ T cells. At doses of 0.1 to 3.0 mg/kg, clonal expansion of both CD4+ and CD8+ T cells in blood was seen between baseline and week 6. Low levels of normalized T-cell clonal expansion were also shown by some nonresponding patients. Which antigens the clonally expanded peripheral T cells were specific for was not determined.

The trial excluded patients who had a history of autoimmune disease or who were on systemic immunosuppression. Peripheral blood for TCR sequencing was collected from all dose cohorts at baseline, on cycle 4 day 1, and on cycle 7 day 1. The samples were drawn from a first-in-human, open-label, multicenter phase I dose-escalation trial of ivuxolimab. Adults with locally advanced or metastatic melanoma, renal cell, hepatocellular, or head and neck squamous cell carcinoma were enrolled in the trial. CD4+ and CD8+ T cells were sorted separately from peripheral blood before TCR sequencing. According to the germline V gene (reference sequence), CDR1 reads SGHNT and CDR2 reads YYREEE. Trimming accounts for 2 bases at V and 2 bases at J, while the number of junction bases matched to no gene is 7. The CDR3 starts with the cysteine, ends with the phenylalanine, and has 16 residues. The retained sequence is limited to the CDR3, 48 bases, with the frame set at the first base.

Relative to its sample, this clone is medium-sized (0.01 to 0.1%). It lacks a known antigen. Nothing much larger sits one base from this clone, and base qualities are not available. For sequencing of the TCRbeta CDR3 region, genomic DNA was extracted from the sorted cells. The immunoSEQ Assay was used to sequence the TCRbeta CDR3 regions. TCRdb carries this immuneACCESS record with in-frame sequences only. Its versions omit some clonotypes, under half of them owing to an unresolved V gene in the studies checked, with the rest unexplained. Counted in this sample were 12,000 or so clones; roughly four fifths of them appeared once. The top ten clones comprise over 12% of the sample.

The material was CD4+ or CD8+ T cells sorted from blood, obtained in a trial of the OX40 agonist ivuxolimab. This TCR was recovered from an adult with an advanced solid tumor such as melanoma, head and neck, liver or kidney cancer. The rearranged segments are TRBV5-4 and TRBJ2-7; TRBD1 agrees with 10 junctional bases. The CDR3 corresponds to CASSFAGTGDAYEQYF. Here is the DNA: TGTGCCAGCAGCTTTGCCGGGACAGGGGACGCCTACGAGCAGTACTTC.